The 32 T cell receptor beta chains in this list originate from one sample, sequenced in a study of CD8+CD57+ T cells in acquired aplastic anemia. Investigators profiled TCR beta VDJ and CDR3 from genomic DNA template. TCRdb analysed the reads with MiXCR anew, one entry per CDR3 protein. Of roughly 280,000 distinct CDR3 sequences listed, about 50% are singletons. Flow cytometry had shown expanded CD8+CD57+ cells in the patients chosen for sequencing. Sequencing was done on a sample of sorted CD4+, CD8+, or CD8+CD57+ T cells (not recorded which) from PBMCs. These receptors came from a human donor with aplastic anemia.

The V and J genes are TRBV19 and TRBJ1-5; D unresolved. CDR1 LNHDA and CDR2 SQIVND come from the germline V gene (reference sequence). The CDR3 runs to 15 residues. The V end was cut by 5 bases, the J end by 2 bases, with 13 bases between. For the CDR3, the DNA is TGTGCCAGTAGTGCAGGTTTCGTAGGCAATCAGCCCCAGCATTTT. Its protein is CASSAGFVGNQPQHF.

A note on this clonotype: This may come from a read error, since a much larger clone is one base off. This chain uses TRBV20-1 with TRBJ2-4; D unclear. CDR1 and CDR2 (germline): DFQATT, SNEGSKA (reference sequence). CDR3 length: 12 amino acids. The CDR3 here is CSARTEPNIRYF. As DNA, the CDR3 is TGCAGTGCTCGCACCGAACCAAACATTCGGTACTTC.

Concerning this clonotype: The junction differs from germline at one of its ends, possibly a read error. The rearrangement uses TRBV5-1 and TRBJ1-1, with 7 nucleotides matching TRBD1. The length of the CDR3 is 15 residues. CDR1 and CDR2 (germline): SGHRS, YFSETQ. The DNA of the CDR3 is TGTGCCAGCAGCTTAGCCTACAGGGGGAACACTGAAGCTTTCTTT. It specifies CASSLAYRGNTEAFF. Filled out from reference TRBV5-1 and TRBJ1-1, the complete variable domain reads KAGVTQTPRYLIKTRGQQVTLSCSPISGHRSVSWYQQTPGQGLQFLFEYFSETQRNKGNFPGRFSGRQFSNSRSEMNVSTLELGDSALYLCASSLAYRGNTEAFFGQGTRLTVV.

This clonotype has only a few counts. This chain connects TRBV15 to TRBJ2-7; 10 nucleotides agree with TRBD1. The ends lost 7 bases at V and 1 base at J; junction bases unmatched: 4. There are 14 residues in the CDR3. Germline CDR1 and CDR2: LNHNV and YYDKDF (reference sequence). The DNA of the CDR3 is TGTGCCACCAAGGGGACAGGGGCTTCCTACGAGCAGTACTTC. This gives the protein CATKGTGASYEQYF.

This clonotype was detected many times. V usage is TRBV19 and J usage is TRBJ2-1, with a possible D match to TRBD2 (7 bases). Trimming took off 8 bases at V and 9 bases at J, with 17 bases between the two ends. Germline V lookup: CDR1 LNHDA, CDR2 SQIVND (reference sequence). The length of the CDR3 is 13 residues. Here the CDR3 reads CASEVGGGGEQFF. CDR3 DNA: TGTGCCAGTGAGGTGGGGGGGGGCGGTGAGCAGTTCTTC.

The chain couples TRBV10-3 to TRBJ2-6, with D hard to call. Germline CDR1 and CDR2: ENHRY and SYGVKD. V lost 6 bases and J 4 bases, leaving 19 bases between the germline ends. CDR3 length: 17 amino acids. The CDR3 loop reads CAISPDGPLEGANVLTF. The CDR3 DNA follows: TGTGCCATCAGCCCTGACGGGCCCTTGGAAGGGGCCAACGTCCTGACTTTC.

This clonotype was counted many times. The rearrangement uses TRBV7-3 and TRBJ2-3, with D possibly matching TRBD2 (7 bases). V shed 3 bases and J shed 2 bases, with 15 bases lying between them. The CDR3 length is 16 residues. Looked up from germline, CDR1 is SGHTA and CDR2 is FQGTGA. Here the CDR3 DNA reads TGTGCCAGCAGCTTTTCTGCGGGGGCGAACACAGATACGCAGTATTTT. It yields the protein CASSFSAGANTDTQYF.

The chain has TRBV4-1 and TRBJ1-1; tentatively, D is TRBD1 (5 bases). Germline V gene data show CDR1 as MGHRA and CDR2 as YSYEKL. Trimming took off 2 bases at V and 2 bases at J, with 15 bases between the two ends. The length of the CDR3 is 16 residues. Here the CDR3 reads CASSQQQTDANTEAFF. In DNA, the CDR3 is TGCGCCAGCAGCCAACAACAGACAGATGCTAACACTGAAGCTTTCTTT.

This clonotype was detected many times. This rearrangement joins TRBV11-2 to TRBJ2-7; TRBD1 might be the D (6 bases). The germline CDR1 and CDR2 sequences are SGHAT and FQNNGV. The CDR3 spans 13 residues. The V gene lost 3 bases and the J gene lost 7 bases, with 13 bases spanning the gap. CDR3 sequence (DNA): TGTGCCAGCAGCTTCGAGAGGGGGACAGAGCAGTACTTC. Protein: CASSFERGTEQYF.

This sequence joins TRBV7-2 and TRBJ2-7; D is undetermined. Germline CDR1 and CDR2: SGHTA and FQGNSA. Trimming stripped 1 base from V and 6 bases from J, with 7 bases between. CDR3 size: 12 residues. For the CDR3, the DNA is TGTGCCAGCAGCTTAGGGCTGACCGAGCAGTACTTC. Its protein is CASSLGLTEQYF. Full variable domain (outside the CDR3, taken from reference TRBV7-2 and TRBJ2-7): GAGVSQSPSNKVTEKGKDVELRCDPISGHTALYWYRQSLGQGLEFLIYFQGNSAPDKSGLPSDRFSAERTGGSVSTLTIQRTQQEDSAVYLCASSLGLTEQYFGPGTRLTVT.

This chain connects TRBV5-1 to TRBJ2-7; 10 bases are a match to TRBD2. After removal of 5 bases from V and 3 bases from J, the junction contained 8 bases not matched to a gene. Looked up from germline, CDR1 is SGHRS and CDR2 is YFSETQ. There are 15 residues in the CDR3. CDR3 DNA sequence: TGCGCCAGCAGTTACGGGACTAGCGACCGCTACGAGCAGTACTTC. This codes for CASSYGTSDRYEQYF.

This chain uses TRBV7-9 with TRBJ2-5, with 7 bases matching TRBD1. With V trimmed by 5 bases and J by 2 bases, 8 bases remained unmatched. CDR1 and CDR2 (germline): SEHNR, FQNEAQ (reference sequence). The CDR3 has 15 amino acids. Here the CDR3 DNA reads TGTGCCAGCAGCCGAGGGACAGCCTTACAAGAGACCCAGTACTTC. Encoded protein: CASSRGTALQETQYF.

V is TRBV5-1 and J is TRBJ1-3; 8 nucleotides align to TRBD1. CDR1 and CDR2 (germline): SGHRS, YFSETQ. V dropped 6 bases and J dropped 2; count of bases not matched to a gene: 10. There are 16 residues in the CDR3. In DNA, the CDR3 is TGCGCCAGCACCCCGTCAGGGGGCAGCCCTGGAAACACCATATATTTT. It is translated as CASTPSGGSPGNTIYF.

In the case of this clonotype: The junction departs from the called germline gene at one end, perhaps through a read error. V and J are TRBV19 and TRBJ1-2; D gene uncertain. The CDR3 runs to 16 residues. Germline CDR1 LNHDA, CDR2 SQIVND (reference sequence). CDR3 sequence (DNA): TGTGCCAGTAGCACCACGACCGTGGCAGTTAACTATGTCTACACCTTC. As protein: CASSTTTVAVNYVYTF.

Many counts were recorded for this clonotype. The chain is built from TRBV12-3 or TRBV12-4 and TRBJ1-1; D possibly corresponds to TRBD1 (5 bases). V was pared by 2 bases and J by 6 bases, with 19 bases between. The CDR3 is made up of 16 amino acids. CDR3 amino acids: CASSLPGGGATPEAFF. CDR3 in DNA: TGTGCCAGCAGTTTACCAGGAGGAGGGGCCACACCTGAAGCTTTCTTT.

This rearrangement joins TRBV7-6 to TRBJ2-2; D unclear. The germline CDR1 and CDR2 sequences are SGHVS and FNYEAQ. Between the trimmed V and J ends, which lost 8 bases and 1 base, there was a span of 5 bases. The CDR3 covers 12 residues. CDR3: CASSGNTGELFF. CDR3 sequence (DNA): TGTGCCAGCTCCGGGAACACCGGGGAGCTGTTTTTT. Complete variable domain (other parts from reference TRBV7-6 and TRBJ2-2): GAGVSQSPRYKVTKRGQDVALRCDPISGHVSLYWYRQALGQGPEFLTYFNYEAQQDKSGLPNDRFSAERPEGSISTLTIQRTEQRDSAMYRCASSGNTGELFFGEGSRLTVL.

The chain has TRBV7-6 and TRBJ2-7; D ambiguous. The CDR3 spans 15 residues. Germline CDR1 and CDR2: SGHVS and FNYEAQ. The germline V and J ends were trimmed by 0 bases and 5 bases, with 14 bases remaining between them. CDR3 sequence: CASSLASPGQNEQYF. The CDR3 nucleotides read TGTGCCAGCAGCTTAGCCTCACCGGGTCAAAACGAGCAGTACTTC.

The V call is TRBV11-3, the J call TRBJ2-2; unclear D gene. Germline V gene lookup returns CDR1 SGHNT and CDR2 YENEEA. CDR3 length: 11 amino acids. V was clipped by 6 bases and J by 7 bases, with 6 bases between them. The DNA for the CDR3 is TGTGCCAGCAGATCAGTCGGGGAGCTGTTTTTT. As protein: CASRSVGELFF. Looking up the rest from reference TRBV11-3 and TRBJ2-2 gives the full variable domain: EAGVVQSPRYKIIEKKQPVAFWCNPISGHNTLYWYLQNLGQGPELLIRYENEEAVDDSQLPKDRFSAERLKGVDSTLKIQPAELGDSAVYLCASRSVGELFFGEGSRLTVL.

The table lists this clonotype with many counts. The chain recombines TRBV15 with TRBJ2-7, with D possibly TRBD2 on 5 matching bases. This CDR3 spans 13 amino acids. Germline V gene lookup returns CDR1 LNHNV and CDR2 YYDKDF (reference sequence). V lost 0 bases to trimming and J lost 4 bases, with 7 bases between them. CDR3 coding DNA: TGTGCCACCAGCAGAGATACGGGGTACGAGCAGTACTTC. Translating gives CATSRDTGYEQYF.

This clonotype showed up many times. The V call is TRBV2, the J call TRBJ1-5; D is uncertain. The V gene's germline CDR1 is SNHLY and CDR2 FYNNEI. V lost 7 bases to trimming and J lost 0 bases, with 7 bases between them. This CDR3 region has 13 residues. The CDR3 loop reads CASKDNSNQPQHF. The CDR3 DNA is TGTGCCAGCAAAGACAATAGCAATCAGCCCCAGCATTTT.

The chain couples TRBV19 to TRBJ1-2; D perhaps matches TRBD1 (6 bases). The CDR3 runs to 16 residues. The germline gives CDR1 LNHDA, CDR2 SQIVND (reference sequence). The V and J ends lost 3 bases and 2 bases respectively, with 16 bases between them. As DNA, the CDR3 is TGTGCCAGTAGTATTCCCGGACAGACCTGGAACTATGGCTACACCTTC. It codes for CASSIPGQTWNYGYTF.

The sample holds many counts of this clonotype. The rearrangement joins TRBV18 to TRBJ1-5; D remains ambiguous. With 2 bases removed from V and 4 bases from J, the gap between germline ends came to 6 bases. This CDR3 comprises 13 residues. Germline V gene sequence: CDR1 KGHSH, CDR2 LQKENI. The CDR3 coding sequence is TGTGCCAGCTCACCAGGGGAGAATCAGCCCCAGCATTTT. It specifies CASSPGENQPQHF.

V usage is TRBV20-1 and J usage is TRBJ2-7; 7 bases map to TRBD2. CDR3 length: 18 amino acids. The germline gives CDR1 DFQATT, CDR2 SNEGSKA (reference sequence). The J segment lost 1 base and the V segment lost 4 bases, leaving 19 bases of the junction unmatched. The CDR3 spells CSATPPYSGISGSYEQYF. CDR3 in DNA: TGCAGTGCTACTCCCCCTTATTCAGGAATTAGCGGGTCCTACGAGCAGTACTTC.

The chain uses TRBV2 and TRBJ2-7; D not certain. Germline CDR1 is SNHLY and CDR2 is FYNNEI. This CDR3 spans 13 amino acids. Trimming cost V 3 bases and J 7 bases, with 13 bases left between them. The CDR3 region has the DNA TGTGCCAGCAGTGATACTGAGCTAGGTGAGCAGTACTTC. It specifies CASSDTELGEQYF.

This clonotype was observed a handful of times. A much larger clonotype is one base distant, so this may be a read error. The genes are TRBV18 and TRBJ2-7; the D is unclear. From germline, CDR1 is KGHSH and CDR2 LQKENI. The CDR3 loop spans 16 amino acids. Trimming pared 2 bases from V and 0 bases from J, leaving 14 bases between. Here the CDR3 reads CASSPVLHEGSYEQYF. The CDR3 region has the DNA TGTGCCAGCTCACCAGTATTACACGAAGGCTCCTACGAGCAGTACTTC.

This chain uses TRBV19 with TRBJ2-3; no clear D gene. CDR1 is LNHDA, CDR2 SQIVND, per germline (reference sequence). CDR3 length: 14 residues. The ends were cut back, 3 bases at V and 0 bases at J, with 7 bases in the middle. The CDR3 here is CASSMDLSTDTQYF. As DNA, the CDR3 is TGTGCCAGTAGTATGGATTTAAGCACAGATACGCAGTATTTT.

Concerning this clonotype itself: The junction does not match germline at one end; this may be a read error. This rearrangement joins TRBV7-8 to TRBJ1-6; possible D gene TRBD1, 5 bases. The CDR3 loop spans 19 amino acids. From germline, CDR1 is SGHVS and CDR2 FQNEAQ. CDR3 bases: TGCGCCAGCAGCCAAGATCGGGGAGGGGCCAGCTCCTATAATTCACCCCTCCACTTT. This encodes CASSQDRGGASSYNSPLHF.

J is TRBJ1-1 and V is TRBV7-3; TRBD1 might be the D (6 bases). This CDR3 has 15 amino acids. The V and J ends lost 5 bases and 0 bases respectively, with 13 bases between them. Germline CDR1 SGHTA, CDR2 FQGTGA. CDR3 bases: TGTGCCAGCAGCCGCAGCCAGGGGATGAACACTGAAGCTTTCTTT. Amino acid sequence: CASSRSQGMNTEAFF.

The CDR3 loop reads CASSGQGVRETQYF. CDR3 coding DNA: TGTGCCAGCAGCGGACAGGGGGTAAGGGAGACCCAGTACTTC. The rearrangement links TRBV7-2 to TRBJ2-5; the match to TRBD1 covers 10 bases. Germline CDR1 and CDR2: SGHTA and FQGNSA. This CDR3 is built from 14 residues. With 5 bases clipped from V and 5 bases from J, the junction kept 5 bases outside the gene matches.

This chain connects TRBV29-1 to TRBJ1-3; D gene ambiguous. The CDR3 runs to 14 residues. Germline V gene sequence: CDR1 SQVTM, CDR2 ANQGSEA. Trimming shortened V by 7 bases and J by 0 bases, and 13 bases separated the two germline ends. The CDR3 spells CSAREAYSGNTIYF. The CDR3, as DNA: TGCAGCGCAAGGGAGGCGTACTCTGGAAACACCATATATTTT.

There are a few counts of this clonotype. As DNA, the CDR3 is TGCAGCGTGGCTCCAGGGAACACTGAAGCTTTCTTT. Amino acids: CSVAPGNTEAFF. The chain uses TRBV29-1 and TRBJ1-1; D unclear. CDR3 size: 12 residues. Between the trimmed V and J ends, which lost 6 bases and 1 base, there was a span of 9 bases. Looked up from germline, CDR1 is SQVTM and CDR2 is ANQGSEA.

The chain carries TRBV24-1 and TRBJ2-2; D is uncertain. From germline, CDR1 is KGHDR and CDR2 SFDVKD. This CDR3 region has 12 residues. V gave up 0 bases and J gave up 6 bases, with 1 base separating them. The CDR3 region has the DNA TGTGCCACCAGTGATTTGCCCGGGGAGCTGTTTTTT. Translation gives CATSDLPGELFF.